In this sample, the clone carrying this T cell receptor (beta chain) turned up once. V was clipped by 1 base and J by 6 bases, with 11 bases between them. The CDR3 has 14 amino acids. Germline values: CDR1 SGHVS, CDR2 FQNEAQ. The data stem from a study of OX40 agonist ivuxolimab in advanced cancers. Study as a whole: Patients were treated with ivuxolimab, an agonistic anti-OX40 (CD134) antibody.

Profiled with immunoSEQ multiplex PCR; TCRdb holds only in-frame clones, not every one. Of fewer than 75,000 clones listed, over 80% were seen once; the top ten hold 2.8%. The sequencing here drew on CD4+ or CD8+ T cells sorted from blood, taken in a trial of the OX40 agonist ivuxolimab. The receptor was isolated from an adult with an advanced solid tumor such as melanoma, head and neck, liver or kidney cancer. This chain connects TRBV7-8 to TRBJ2-3, with unresolved D. The CDR3 sequence: CASSLDRAPDTQYF. CDR3 in DNA: TGTGCCAGCAGCTTAGATCGGGCACCCGATACGCAGTATTTT.